This T cell receptor beta chain stems from a study of cytomegalovirus exposure and HLA in healthy donors (TCRdb year 2017). The study in broad terms: In an earlier analysis of several hundred of the donors, 276 Gb of sequence data and 90 million to 120 million unique TCR beta sequences from about 179 million T cells were reported. An early release covering roughly 640 HLA-typed donors comprised around 300 gigabases of sequencing data and roughly 86 million unique TCR sequences. Of the 300 to 500 genotyped donors, 81% were placed in the genetic ancestry cluster associated with self-reported Caucasian donors. The study was designed to test whether signatures of past pathogen exposure could be identified by cataloging public T cell receptors. The study used immunosequencing to profile the T cell repertoires of 600 to 850 subjects and linked those repertoires to cytomegalovirus serostatus. In addition to the first cohort of approximately 670 subjects, a separate validation cohort of approximately 130 different subjects was used. High-throughput TCR immunosequencing, statistical association of individual TCRs with disease status, and machine learning were combined to predict cytomegalovirus infection status. In a later analysis, previously published TCR beta repertoires from more than 500 donors were re-analyzed and high-resolution HLA genotyping was added so that TCR occurrence patterns could be studied. The later analysis used no new phenotypic data to find candidate immune exposures, relying instead on TCR beta sequences and their occurrence across donors. To decide whether each TCR beta V gene segment behaved as functional or pseudogenic, an earlier analysis of approximately 600 of the donors relied on high-throughput TCR beta sequencing. Alongside the repertoire data, information on donor age, sex, ethnicity and CMV serostatus was compiled. In a later genetic analysis, genome-wide SNP genotypes for about 55% of the roughly 700 donors were used, and that subset was treated as a discovery cohort. All discovery cohort repertoires had been generated on a single sequencing platform. HLA typing covered class I and class II loci at four-digit resolution. The number of typed donors differed by locus: about 629-640 for A, B, C, DRB1 and DQB1; 500 to 550 for DQA1; 606 for DPA1; and around 470 for DPB1. Because of strong linkage in the cohort, roughly five DR-DQ haplotypes were treated as single units for association and clustering. Across about 380 genotyped donors of the cohort, an average of about 200,000 unique TCR beta nucleotide sequences per donor were sequenced, and approximately 17% of those sequences were non-productive.

CDR1 and CDR2, per the germline V gene, are SGHTA and FQGNSA. The CDR3 covers 15 residues, taking in both the cysteine and the phenylalanine. Only the CDR3 DNA is retained, 45 bases long and in frame from the first base. V gives up 3 bases and J gives up 5 bases, and the segment between their germline ends measures 16 bases. The cohort consisted of hundreds of healthy bone marrow donors. At the time of sampling, every cohort member was nominally healthy, though immune exposures that went unrecorded were likely present. The donor was CMV seropositive and belonged to the group of more than 250 seropositive cohort members. A peripheral blood sample was collected from each donor, and TCR beta sequencing was performed on peripheral blood mononuclear cells. Genomic DNA extraction from the blood cell samples was performed with the Qiagen DNeasy Blood Extraction Kit. Library method: the immunoSEQ multiplex PCR assay. For the multiplex PCR, a mixture combining 60 forward primers for TCR Vbeta segments and 13 reverse primers for TCR Jbeta segments was used. The CDR3 region of rearranged TCR beta genes was amplified from genomic DNA with a multiplex PCR assay. Amplified TCR beta libraries were sequenced as 87-base-pair reads on the Illumina HiSeq System. As for how the authors treated the data: Across the roughly 640 repertoires, a later analysis counted roughly 77 million unique TCR beta chains, some 11 million of which were shared by at least two donors. A nearest-neighbor algorithm error-corrected the raw reads and collapsed the reads into unique sequences, merging closely related sequences to remove PCR and sequencing errors. V, D and J gene segments were assigned by aligning CDR3 sequences to IMGT reference sequences. Each retained sequence needed at least a six-nucleotide match to both a V gene segment and a J gene segment. Rearrangements were classified as productive when the CDR3 lacked stop codons and remained in frame with V and J, and all other rearrangements were classified as non-productive. Following IMGT convention, CDR3 was defined as the stretch from the second conserved V-encoded cysteine to the conserved J-encoded phenylalanine. The earlier analysis of about 570 of the donors excluded any sequence lacking an unambiguous match to a single V gene segment. In an earlier analysis of roughly 600 of the donors, a V segment was called functional when productive rearrangements were above 56.7%, and segregating when the standard deviation between donors exceeded 5%. To diagnose cytomegalovirus status from the catalog of TCR beta chain sequences, a statistical classification framework was built. V and J gene assignment, in a later analysis, came from comparing TCR nucleotide sequences with IMGT/GENE-DB human TR gene sequences. The TCRdist pipeline was used in a later analysis to assign CDR3 sequences and most-parsimonious VDJ recombination scenarios. In a later analysis, each TCR beta chain was defined by its CDR3 amino acid sequence together with its V-gene family, and reads without a unique V-gene family were excluded. To address suspected cross-contamination and a sequencing artifact, a later analysis removed roughly 580 highly shared, low-generation-probability nucleotide sequences. For each public chain, a later analysis derived a clonal expansion index from normalized ranks of inferred template counts within each repertoire. Generation probabilities in a later analysis came from a VDJ recombination model fitted to out-of-frame rearrangements, and those results were checked against IGoR. In a later analysis, hypergeometric tests were used to score TCR-TCR, TCR-HLA and TCR-CMV co-occurrence, with a repertoire-size bias correction applied to TCR pairs. A later analysis estimated false discovery rates by permuting HLA or CMV assignments 20 times. In a later analysis, co-occurring TCRs were grouped using DBSCAN, with TCRdist sequence similarity added in when clustering inside HLA-allele-positive subsets. Repertoires with fewer than 30,000 or more than 120,000 public chains were left out of co-occurrence clustering, as were about 5 repertoires with anomalous nucleotide sharing. TCRdb carries this immuneACCESS record with in-frame sequences only. Its versions omit some clonotypes, under half of them owing to an unresolved V gene in the studies checked, with the rest unexplained. V and J calls and clone size come straight from that table; D and trimming were deduced from the DNA. The sample table gives tens of thousands of clones. The ten largest clones take up 3% to 3.5% of the sample.

Overall results and qualifications from the work: A later analysis associated 15,000 to 20,000 TCR beta sequences with specific HLA alleles at a false discovery rate of 0.05. In a later genetic analysis, fewer N-insertions in productive TCRs were reported among donors in an Asian-associated ancestry cluster than the 666-donor mean. Around 16 rarely observed V segments, including chromosome 9 orphons, were excluded from the earlier analysis of a few hundred of the donors because counts were too low. A later analysis found that HLA-associated TCR beta chains were more clonally expanded and had lower generation probabilities than equally common non-associated chains. Immune exposure information for the cohort was limited to CMV serostatus. In vitro tests confirmed that three of the cytomegalovirus-associated TCR beta chains recognize cytomegalovirus antigens. Because HLA typing was unavailable for some donors at each locus, only the typed subset was used in association tests. The cohort was sequenced for TCR beta chains only, and without alpha or paired-chain data the features that could be detected were limited. A further reported finding was that TCR beta sequences accurately predicted the HLA-A and HLA-B alleles for most subjects in the first cohort. The study gave a list of about 170 TCR beta chains associated with cytomegalovirus. Broadly in line with IMGT annotations, most TCR beta V segments showed up in productive rearrangements about 90% or about 30% of the time in an earlier analysis of approximately 640 of the donors. A cluster of highly shared sequence variants was judged likely to represent a technical artifact of the sequencing pipeline. Linkage disequilibrium might explain the correlated functional status among segregating V segments, but an unknown experimental factor could not be excluded. Roughly uniform sequencing depth across donors was assumed in presence/absence analyses, although this assumption may not hold. In a later analysis, several top co-occurrence clusters were reported to appear linked to parvovirus B19, influenza, CMV and Epstein-Barr virus. The authors suggested that the approach could potentially be generalized to other disease states and immunological phenotypes. Cytomegalovirus status was reported to be diagnosed by the classifier with high specificity and sensitivity in both the original and validation cohorts. Most TCR sequences were seen in very few donors, while some public TCRs were found in many individuals. In a later analysis, the rate of TCR association differed among HLA loci, with DRB1 alleles having the most associated TCRs and HLA-C alleles having the fewest. Some IMGT-functional V segments, including TRBV6-2 and TRBV6-3, could not be told apart with the 87-base-pair reads, so those segments were excluded. When HLA alleles, especially DR and DQ, strongly co-occurred, TCR associations were difficult to assign to individual alleles. In a later analysis, most CMV-associated TCR beta chains were found to appear HLA-restricted, with HLA associations seemingly driven largely by CMV exposure. In a later genetic analysis, a missense DCLRE1C variant was associated with V-gene and J-gene trimming of TCR beta chains, and the association was replicated in an independent cohort.

Concerning this clone itself: Its binding antigen is unknown.

Sequencing input: PBMCs. The V and J segments used are TRBV7-2 and TRBJ2-5, and the D gene may be TRBD1, 5 bases matching. The source of this sequence is a woman between 40 and 55 years old in good health and CMV-seropositive. The DNA is TGTGCCAGCAGCTTCAACAAGGGGCACGGGGAGACCCAGTACTTC. This translates into CASSFNKGHGETQYF.